Following are 22 T cell receptor beta chains from one sample sequenced in a study of identical twins. Each CDR3 protein gets one entry after TCRdb re-called the 5' RACE reads with MiXCR. The sample contains about 690,000 distinct CDR3 sequences, about 20% of which appear only once. The sample was also linked to a second study, of T cells expressing NK-cell markers.

The specimen was PBMCs. The receptors originated from a woman younger than 30 in good health.

This clonotype showed up just a few times. The chain is built from TRBV6-1 and TRBJ1-1; unclear D gene. The germline CDR1 and CDR2 sequences are MNHNS and SASEGT. The V gene lost 8 bases and the J gene lost 4 bases, with 14 bases spanning the gap. The CDR3 spans 13 residues. In nucleotides, the CDR3 is TGTGCCAGCGGACCGTTGGAGGGCACTGAAGCTTTCTTT. It yields the protein CASGPLEGTEAFF.

The chain is built from TRBV7-2 and TRBJ2-3; 8 bases agree with TRBD2. CDR1 and CDR2 from the germline V gene are SGHTA and FQGNSA. V was clipped by 4 bases and J by 4 bases; unmatched bases: 7. This CDR3 region has 15 residues. This CDR3 is CASSSQAGGADTQYF. DNA for the CDR3: TGTGCCAGCAGCTCCCAGGCGGGGGGTGCAGATACGCAGTATTTT. The variable domain in full, completed from reference TRBV7-2 and TRBJ2-3, reads GAGVSQSPSNKVTEKGKDVELRCDPISGHTALYWYRQSLGQGLEFLIYFQGNSAPDKSGLPSDRFSAERTGGSVSTLTIQRTQQEDSAVYLCASSSQAGGADTQYFGPGTRLTVL.

The rearrangement uses TRBV6-5 and TRBJ1-1, with 7 bases fitting TRBD1. Germline assignment: CDR1 MNHEY and CDR2 SVGAGI. V dropped 3 bases and J dropped 1; count of bases not matched to a gene: 2. This CDR3 contains 14 residues. CDR3 sequence reads: CASSYEGANTEAFF. In DNA form, the CDR3 reads TGTGCCAGCAGTTATGAGGGGGCGAACACTGAAGCTTTCTTT.

This chain joins TRBV20-1 and TRBJ2-7; the match to TRBD2 covers 10 bases. Germline assignment: CDR1 DFQATT and CDR2 SNEGSKA (reference sequence). This CDR3 is 14 amino acids long. J lost 2 bases, V lost 8 bases, and 9 bases had no gene match. The CDR3 loop is CSTHTSGDTYEQYF. CDR3 nucleotide sequence: TGCAGTACCCACACTAGCGGGGACACCTACGAGCAGTACTTC.

This clonotype was observed a handful of times. The V call is TRBV29-1, the J call TRBJ2-7; D is unresolved. The V and J ends lost 5 bases and 4 bases respectively, with 6 bases between them. CDR1 is SQVTM, CDR2 ANQGSEA, per germline. The CDR3 has 10 amino acids. Here the CDR3 DNA reads TGCAGCGTTCGGAATTACGAGCAGTACTTC. Translation: CSVRNYEQYF.

The chain employs TRBV14 and TRBJ2-3; no firm D call. The CDR3 extends over 13 amino acids. Germline assignment: CDR1 SGHDN and CDR2 FVKESK. V lost 1 base to trimming and J lost 4 bases, with 6 bases between them. The CDR3: CASSQVPPDTQYF. The CDR3 nucleotides are TGTGCCAGCAGCCAAGTCCCGCCAGATACGCAGTATTTT. The whole variable domain, remainder taken from reference TRBV14 and TRBJ2-3, is EAGVTQFPSHSVIEKGQTVTLRCDPISGHDNLYWYRRVMGKEIKFLLHFVKESKQDESGMPNNRFLAERTGGTYSTLKVQPAELEDSGVYFCASSQVPPDTQYFGPGTRLTVL.

This chain joins TRBV6-5 and TRBJ2-1; TRBD2 matches at 9 bases. The V gene's germline CDR1 is MNHEY and CDR2 SVGAGI. The junction had 14 bases not matched to a gene; V was cut back by 4 bases and J by 7 bases. The CDR3 loop spans 17 amino acids. CDR3 coding DNA: TGTGCCAGCAGTTTGGGTTCAGCGGGAGGTGACCCGAATGAGCAGTTCTTC. Amino acids: CASSLGSAGGDPNEQFF.

This clonotype was picked up a small number of times. The chain links TRBV7-2 to TRBJ1-5; the D is unclear. V dropped 5 bases and J dropped 2 bases, with 13 bases sitting between them. Germline V CDR1 and CDR2: SGHTA, FQGNSA. This CDR3 is 15 amino acids long. Here the CDR3 reads CASSVSSGRNQPQHF. The CDR3 region has the DNA TGTGCCAGCAGCGTTAGCTCAGGTCGCAATCAGCCCCAGCATTTT.

This clonotype was counted a few times. V usage is TRBV5-1 and J usage is TRBJ2-3; 7 bases are shared with TRBD1. CDR3 size: 16 residues. CDR1 and CDR2 (germline): SGHRS, YFSETQ. The trim removed 4 bases at V and 0 bases at J, leaving 8 bases unmatched. The CDR3 DNA sequence: TGCGCCAGCAGCCCCTACGGACAGGCTAGCACAGATACGCAGTATTTT. Protein product: CASSPYGQASTDTQYF.

This clonotype was counted only a few times. The gene calls are TRBV4-1 and TRBJ1-2, with 8 bases matching TRBD1. Germline V gene sequence: CDR1 MGHRA, CDR2 YSYEKL. V gave up 3 bases and J gave up 2 bases; unmatched junction bases: 5. CDR3 length: 15 amino acids. CDR3 coding DNA: TGCGCCAGCAGCCACGGGACAGGACGCAACTATGGCTACACCTTC. Amino acids: CASSHGTGRNYGYTF.

This clonotype was picked up a small number of times. The genes are TRBV29-1 and TRBJ2-2; either TRBD1 or TRBD2 may fit D (5 bases each). The germline CDR1 and CDR2 sequences are SQVTM and ANQGSEA. V was trimmed by 7 bases and J by 0 bases, leaving 15 bases between them. The CDR3 is made up of 15 amino acids. The CDR3 is CSGTTGKSNTGELFF. The DNA of the CDR3 is TGCAGCGGGACAACCGGGAAATCGAACACCGGGGAGCTGTTTTTT.

J is TRBJ2-6 and V is TRBV12-3 or TRBV12-4, with D perhaps TRBD1 (6 bases). This CDR3 is built from 17 residues. Trimming took 8 bases from V and 3 from J, leaving 20 bases between them. CDR3 DNA: TGTGCCAGCTTAGGACGGACAGCAGCTAGTGGGGCCAACGTCCTGACTTTC. It yields the protein CASLGRTAASGANVLTF.

This clonotype was seen a handful of times. The CDR3 region has the DNA TGTGCCAGCAGAAAGCCCGGGACTGCGAACACCGGGGAGCTGTTTTTT. Translated: CASRKPGTANTGELFF. V usage is TRBV25-1 and J usage is TRBJ2-2, with a possible D match to TRBD2 (6 bases). The CDR3 runs to 16 residues. V was clipped by 6 bases and J by 0 bases, with 14 bases between them. From germline, CDR1 is MGHDK and CDR2 SYGVNS. The complete variable domain, with remaining parts taken from reference TRBV25-1 and TRBJ2-2, reads EADIYQTPRYLVIGTGKKITLECSQTMGHDKMYWYQQDPGMELHLIHYSYGVNSTEKGDLSSESTVSRIRTEHFPLTLESARPSHTSQYLCASRKPGTANTGELFFGEGSRLTVL.

The gene calls are TRBV13 and TRBJ2-1; D is undetermined. The CDR3 length is 15 residues. Germline values: CDR1 PRHDT, CDR2 FYEKMQ (reference sequence). Deletions cut 2 bases from V and 4 bases from J, with 12 bases between. This chain's CDR3 is CASSLRGLGYNEQFF. The DNA for the CDR3 is TGTGCCAGCAGCTTACGAGGCCTGGGTTACAATGAGCAGTTCTTC.

CDR3 residues: CASREGGGETQYF. In DNA form, the CDR3 reads TGCGCCAGCAGGGAAGGGGGGGGAGAGACCCAGTACTTC. The chain employs TRBV10-2 and TRBJ2-5; tentative D call: TRBD2 (7 bases). Germline CDR1 WSHSY, CDR2 SAAADI. The CDR3 has 13 amino acids. Trimming pared 6 bases from V and 4 bases from J, leaving 12 bases between.

The rearrangement links TRBV12-3 or TRBV12-4 to TRBJ2-7; the match to TRBD2 covers 10 bases. V shed 6 bases and J 3 bases; nucleotides not matched to a gene: 11. The CDR3 is 16 amino acids. The CDR3 coding sequence is TGTGCCAGCAGCCGGACCCCTAGCGGGAGTAACTACGAGCAGTACTTC. Its translation: CASSRTPSGSNYEQYF.

This clonotype showed up many times. The rearrangement uses TRBV12-3 or TRBV12-4 and TRBJ1-1, with D perhaps matching TRBD1 (6 bases). Between the trimmed V and J ends, which lost 5 bases and 0 bases, there was a span of 13 bases. The CDR3 runs to 15 residues. CDR3 sequence (DNA): TGTGCCAGCAGTCCGGCAGGGGCCGTGAACACTGAAGCTTTCTTT. Translation: CASSPAGAVNTEAFF.

V usage is TRBV7-8 and J usage is TRBJ2-1, with D possibly matching TRBD2 (5 bases). CDR1 and CDR2 from the germline V gene are SGHVS and FQNEAQ. The CDR3 is 17 amino acids. With 7 bases removed from V and 15 bases from J, the gap between germline ends came to 34 bases. CDR3 nucleotides: TGTGCCAGCACTACTTACGGTACGAGGGATAAACCACCTAGGCGGTTCTTC. This sequence encodes CASTTYGTRDKPPRRFF. The full variable domain, completed using reference TRBV7-8 and TRBJ2-1, is GAGVSQSPRYKVAKRGQDVALRCDPISGHVSLFWYQQALGQGPEFLTYFQNEAQLDKSGLPSDRFFAERPEGSVSTLKIQRTQQEDSAVYLCASTTYGTRDKPPRRFFGPGTRLTVL.

For the CDR3, the DNA is TGTGCCAGCTCTTGGGGATCTGAGGAATACTTC. Its translation: CASSWGSEEYF. The rearrangement links TRBV6-5 to TRBJ2-7; no definite D call. V was clipped by 8 bases and J by 13 bases, with 18 bases between them. The CDR3 runs to 11 residues. Germline V gene data show CDR1 as MNHEY and CDR2 as SVGAGI.

The chain combines TRBV12-3 or TRBV12-4 with TRBJ1-2, with D uncertain. The V gene lost 5 bases and the J gene lost 11 bases, with 6 bases spanning the gap. There are 9 residues in the CDR3. The CDR3 DNA follows: TGTGCCAGCAGTCCCCCATACACCTTC. This encodes CASSPPYTF.

The chain employs TRBV20-1 and TRBJ1-1; a possible D gene is TRBD1 (6 bases). The germline gives CDR1 DFQATT, CDR2 SNEGSKA (reference sequence). The CDR3 extends over 13 amino acids. The V end was cut by 3 bases, the J end by 6 bases, with 14 bases between. CDR3 coding DNA: TGCAGTGCTAGGGGGGGACATTATGCTGAAGCTTTCTTT. Protein product: CSARGGHYAEAFF.

This clonotype was counted a few times. The chain is built from TRBV7-9 and TRBJ1-6; TRBD1 is a possible D gene (6 bases). The germline CDR1 and CDR2 sequences are SEHNR and FQNEAQ (reference sequence). The CDR3 sequence is 14 residues long. The ends were cut back, 10 bases at V and 5 bases at J, with 15 bases in the middle. In DNA, the CDR3 is TGTGCCACCCCCTGGGGGGGCGATAATTCACCCCTCCACTTT. Translation: CATPWGGDNSPLHF.